This TCR beta chain comes out of a study of blood T cell repertoires in COVID-19. Study information: Sites across the United States, Italy and Spain contributed samples from acute and convalescent COVID-19.

How the authors handled the data: Using reference gene primer amplification, nucleated cell counts were estimated. Clones were sequenced by immunoSEQ multiplex PCR, and TCRdb holds only the in-frame ones, with some missing. V, J and clone size reflect that table, while D and trimming were determined from the DNA. The sample has about 440,000 clones, roughly 88% seen once; the top ten hold roughly 12%. This CDR3 has 13 residues. Germline values: CDR1 GTSNPN, CDR2 SVGIG (reference sequence). With V trimmed by 5 bases and J by 6 bases, 7 bases remained unmatched. The chain joins TRBV30 to TRBJ1-1, with TRBD1 matching over 9 bases. The origin of this receptor is a woman aged 50 to 60 with COVID-19, enrolled during active disease. The specimen sequenced was peripheral blood. DNA of the CDR3: TGTGCCTGGGGTACAGGGGGCGCATCTGAAGCTTTCTTT. As protein: CAWGTGGASEAFF.